This T cell receptor beta chain was sequenced for a study of naive and memory T cell subsets. The V gene's germline CDR1 is SNHLY and CDR2 FYNNEI. The CDR3 length is 14 residues. The V end was cut by 5 bases, the J end by 9 bases, with 17 bases between. Study-wide results and limits: Reportedly, tuberculin skin test sites gave far more TCRs than other biopsies.

Treatment meaning: skin biopsy from PPD injection site in Mantoux-positive individual. The library had UMIs added by 3' ligation of an oligonucleotide to TCR cDNA. Skin biopsies came from PPD injection sites in Mantoux-positive individuals. Unsorted total RNA, roughly 1 to 1,100 ng, was DNase treated before reverse transcription. There are many counts of this clonotype. The antigen remains unidentified. Amplification of ligated cDNA took four PCR rounds with SP2 and nested alpha and beta constant primers. TCRdb passed the UMI-ligation and nested PCR reads through MiXCR, listing each CDR3 protein once. The sample yields more than 13,000 distinct CDR3 sequences, 4% to 6.5% seen once.

The chain links TRBV2 to TRBJ2-4; no clear D. The sequence was collected from an adult in good health. The specimen was skin, collected from a tuberculin skin test site. The CDR3 sequence: CASSTRLVGPIQYF. The CDR3 DNA is TGTGCCAGCAGTACCCGCTTGGTCGGGCCCATTCAGTACTTC.